This T cell receptor beta chain was profiled in a study of cytomegalovirus exposure and HLA in healthy donors. Details on this clone: The antigen remains unidentified.

Germline assignment: CDR1 LGHNA and CDR2 YSLEER. The CDR3 runs 14 residues. V was cut by 10 bases and J by 6 bases, with 20 bases left in between. Study results and limitations: Presence/absence analyses rested on an assumption that sequencing depth was roughly uniform across donors.

Use of 60 Vbeta and 13 Jbeta primers characterized the PCR. Clones were sequenced by immunoSEQ multiplex PCR, and TCRdb holds only the in-frame ones, with some missing. The data hold more than 95,000 clones, with about four fifths observed a single time. The sample taken for sequencing was PBMCs. This receptor was identified in a woman aged 45-65 years in good health and CMV-seropositive. V is TRBV4-3 and J is TRBJ2-3, with a tentative D call TRBD1 (5 bases). CDR3 amino acids: CAKAPLGPDDTQYF. The CDR3 nucleotides are TGCGCCAAGGCCCCACTGGGGCCGGATGATACGCAGTATTTT.